The TCR beta chain described here comes from a study of blood T cell repertoires in COVID-19. Looking at the study overall: Specimens from acute and convalescent COVID-19 originated in the United States, Italy and Spain. Sample material is recorded as cDNA or gDNA derived from T cells, B-cell-depleted T cells, or PBMCs.

In the authors' workflow: Amplification of reference gene primers was used by the study to estimate nucleated cell counts. Profiled with immunoSEQ multiplex PCR; TCRdb holds only in-frame clones, not every one. The V and J calls and clone size are taken from that table; D and trimming were inferred from the DNA. This table holds 65,000 to 90,000 clones, roughly 88% found once. Germline V gene sequence: CDR1 MNHEY, CDR2 SVGEGT. The CDR3 sequence is 12 residues long. V gave up 0 bases and J gave up 9 bases, with 8 bases separating them. This TCR came from a human donor in a cohort sampled during active COVID-19. The V gene is TRBV6-2 or TRBV6-3, the J gene TRBJ2-5, with D unclear. Sequencing was done on a sample of peripheral blood. DNA for the CDR3: TGTGCCAGCAGTTACTCGAAATCGGCCCAGTACTTC. Its translation is CASSYSKSAQYF.